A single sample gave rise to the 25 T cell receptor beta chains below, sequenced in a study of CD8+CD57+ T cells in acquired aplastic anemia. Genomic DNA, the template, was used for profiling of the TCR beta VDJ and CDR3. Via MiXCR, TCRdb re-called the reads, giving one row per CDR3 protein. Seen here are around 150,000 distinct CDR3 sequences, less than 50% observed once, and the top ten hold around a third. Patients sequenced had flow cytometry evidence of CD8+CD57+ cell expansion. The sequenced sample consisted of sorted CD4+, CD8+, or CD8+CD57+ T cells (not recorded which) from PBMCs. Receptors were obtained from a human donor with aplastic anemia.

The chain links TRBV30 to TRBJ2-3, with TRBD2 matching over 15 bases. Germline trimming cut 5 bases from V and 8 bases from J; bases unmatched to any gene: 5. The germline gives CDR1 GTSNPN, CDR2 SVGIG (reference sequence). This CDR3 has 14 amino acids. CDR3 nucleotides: TGTGCCTGGGGACTAGCGGGAGGGCCCTCTACGCAGTATTTT. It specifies CAWGLAGGPSTQYF.

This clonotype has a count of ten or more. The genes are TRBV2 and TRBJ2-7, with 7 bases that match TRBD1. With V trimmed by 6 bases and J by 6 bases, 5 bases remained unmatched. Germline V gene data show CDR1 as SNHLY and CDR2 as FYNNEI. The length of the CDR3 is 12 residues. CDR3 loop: CASSAYRGEQYF. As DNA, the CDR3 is TGTGCCAGCAGCGCTTACAGGGGCGAGCAGTACTTC. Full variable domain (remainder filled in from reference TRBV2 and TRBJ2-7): EPEVTQTPSHQVTQMGQEVILRCVPISNHLYFYWYRQILGQKVEFLVSFYNNEISEKSEIFDDQFSVERPDGSNFTLKIRSTKLEDSAMYFCASSAYRGEQYFGPGTRLTVT.

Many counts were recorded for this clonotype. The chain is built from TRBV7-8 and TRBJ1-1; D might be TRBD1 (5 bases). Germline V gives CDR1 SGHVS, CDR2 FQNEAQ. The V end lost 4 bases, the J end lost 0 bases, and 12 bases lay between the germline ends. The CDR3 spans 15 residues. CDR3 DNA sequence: TGTGCCAGCAGCTGGGGCCGGGGGATGAACACTGAAGCTTTCTTT. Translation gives CASSWGRGMNTEAFF.

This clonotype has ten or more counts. CDR3 nucleotide sequence: TGTGCCAGCAGTCAGGAGGACACTGAAGCTTTCTTT. It codes for CASSQEDTEAFF. The chain carries TRBV2 and TRBJ1-1, with no clear D. V was pared by 5 bases and J by 3 bases, with 7 bases between. The V gene's germline CDR1 is SNHLY and CDR2 FYNNEI. This CDR3 spans 12 amino acids.

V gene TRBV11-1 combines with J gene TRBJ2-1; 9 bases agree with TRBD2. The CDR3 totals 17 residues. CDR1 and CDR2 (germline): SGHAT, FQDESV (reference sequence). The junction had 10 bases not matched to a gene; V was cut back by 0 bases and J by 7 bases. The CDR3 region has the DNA TGTGCCAGCAGCTTAGCTAGCGGGAGAGGGGGGCAAAATGAGCAGTTCTTC. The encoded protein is CASSLASGRGGQNEQFF.

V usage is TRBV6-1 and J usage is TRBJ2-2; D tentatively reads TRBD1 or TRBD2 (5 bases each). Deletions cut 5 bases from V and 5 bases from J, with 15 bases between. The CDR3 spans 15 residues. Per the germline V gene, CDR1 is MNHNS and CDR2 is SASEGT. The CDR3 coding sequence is TGTGCCAGCAGTCGTCCGGGACGGAGAACCGGGGAGCTGTTTTTT. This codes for CASSRPGRRTGELFF.

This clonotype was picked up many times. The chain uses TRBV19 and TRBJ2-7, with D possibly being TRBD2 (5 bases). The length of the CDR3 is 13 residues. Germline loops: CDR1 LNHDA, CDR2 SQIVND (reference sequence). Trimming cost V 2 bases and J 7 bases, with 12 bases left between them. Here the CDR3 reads CASSITGAGEQYF. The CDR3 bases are TGTGCCAGTAGTATAACGGGCGCGGGTGAGCAGTACTTC.

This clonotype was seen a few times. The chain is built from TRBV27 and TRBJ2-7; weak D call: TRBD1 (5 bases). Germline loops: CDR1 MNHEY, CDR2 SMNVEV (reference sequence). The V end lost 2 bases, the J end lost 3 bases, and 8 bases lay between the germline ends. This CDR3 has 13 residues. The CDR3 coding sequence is TGTGCCAGCAGTTTAGGGGCCAACTACGAGCAGTACTTC. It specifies CASSLGANYEQYF.

The CDR3 loop reads CASTDSGISSYNEQFF. The CDR3 coding sequence is TGTGCCAGTACGGATAGCGGGATCAGCTCCTACAATGAGCAGTTCTTC. This rearrangement joins TRBV19 to TRBJ2-1, with 8 bases matching TRBD2. V was clipped by 7 bases and J by 0 bases; unmatched bases: 8. The germline V gene encodes CDR1 LNHDA and CDR2 SQIVND (reference sequence). The CDR3 has 16 residues.

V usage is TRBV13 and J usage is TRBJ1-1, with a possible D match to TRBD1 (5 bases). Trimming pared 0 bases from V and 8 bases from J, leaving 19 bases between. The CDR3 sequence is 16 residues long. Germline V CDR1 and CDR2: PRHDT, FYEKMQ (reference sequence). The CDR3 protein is CASSLGRIGSGREAFF. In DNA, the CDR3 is TGTGCCAGCAGCTTAGGTCGTATCGGCTCGGGGCGGGAAGCTTTCTTT. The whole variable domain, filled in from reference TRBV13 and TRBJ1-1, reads AAGVIQSPRHLIKEKRETATLKCYPIPRHDTVYWYQQGPGQDPQFLISFYEKMQSDKGSIPDRFSAQQFSDYHSELNMSSLELGDSALYFCASSLGRIGSGREAFFGQGTRLTVV.

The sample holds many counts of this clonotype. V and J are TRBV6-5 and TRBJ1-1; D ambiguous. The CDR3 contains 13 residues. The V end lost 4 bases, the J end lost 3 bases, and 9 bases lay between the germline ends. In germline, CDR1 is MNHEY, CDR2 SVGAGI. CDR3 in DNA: TGTGCCAGCAGTTTCCTCGGGGACACTGAAGCTTTCTTT. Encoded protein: CASSFLGDTEAFF.

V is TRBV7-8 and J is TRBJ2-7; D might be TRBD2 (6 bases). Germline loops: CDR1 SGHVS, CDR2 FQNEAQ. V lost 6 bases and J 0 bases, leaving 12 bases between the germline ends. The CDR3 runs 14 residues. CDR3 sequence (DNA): TGTGCCAGCAGTTTCGGGGGATTCTCCTACGAGCAGTACTTC. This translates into CASSFGGFSYEQYF.

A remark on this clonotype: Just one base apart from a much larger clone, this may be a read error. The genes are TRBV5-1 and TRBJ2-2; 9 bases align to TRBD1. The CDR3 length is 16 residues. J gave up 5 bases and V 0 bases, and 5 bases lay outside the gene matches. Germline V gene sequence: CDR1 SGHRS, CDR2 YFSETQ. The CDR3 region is CASSLDRQGETGELFF. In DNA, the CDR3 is TGCGCCAGCAGCTTGGATCGACAGGGGGAGACCGGGGAGCTGTTTTTT.

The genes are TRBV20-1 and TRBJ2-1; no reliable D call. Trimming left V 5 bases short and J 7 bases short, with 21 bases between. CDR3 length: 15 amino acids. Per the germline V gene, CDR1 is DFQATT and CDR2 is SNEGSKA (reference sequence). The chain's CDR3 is CSAGNLRAIKNEQFF. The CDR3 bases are TGCAGTGCTGGCAACCTCCGGGCCATCAAGAATGAGCAGTTCTTC.

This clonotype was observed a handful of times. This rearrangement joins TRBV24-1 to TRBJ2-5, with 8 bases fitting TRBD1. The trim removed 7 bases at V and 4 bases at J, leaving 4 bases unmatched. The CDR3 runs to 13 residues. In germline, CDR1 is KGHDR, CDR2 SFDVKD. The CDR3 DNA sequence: TGTGCCACCAGCGGGACAGGTTCAGAGACCCAGTACTTC. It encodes CATSGTGSETQYF.

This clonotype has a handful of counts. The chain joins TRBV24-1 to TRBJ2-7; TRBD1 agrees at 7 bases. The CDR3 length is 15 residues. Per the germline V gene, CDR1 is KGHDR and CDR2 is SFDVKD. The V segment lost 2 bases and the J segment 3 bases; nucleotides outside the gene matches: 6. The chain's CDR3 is CATSDSPDRYYEQYF. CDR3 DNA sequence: TGTGCCACCAGTGATTCCCCGGACAGGTACTACGAGCAGTACTTC.

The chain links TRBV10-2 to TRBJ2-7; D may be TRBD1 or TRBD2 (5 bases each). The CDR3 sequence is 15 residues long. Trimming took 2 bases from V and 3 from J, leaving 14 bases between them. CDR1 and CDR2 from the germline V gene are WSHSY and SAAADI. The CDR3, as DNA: TGCGCCAGCAGTGAGAAATCGAGGGGAGTCTACGAGCAGTACTTC. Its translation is CASSEKSRGVYEQYF.

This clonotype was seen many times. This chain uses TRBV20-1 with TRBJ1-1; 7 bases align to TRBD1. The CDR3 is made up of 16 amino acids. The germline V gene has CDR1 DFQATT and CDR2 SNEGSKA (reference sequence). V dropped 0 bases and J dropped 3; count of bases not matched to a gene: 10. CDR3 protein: CSARDWEGTDYTEAFF. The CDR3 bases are TGCAGTGCTAGAGATTGGGAGGGGACAGATTACACTGAAGCTTTCTTT.

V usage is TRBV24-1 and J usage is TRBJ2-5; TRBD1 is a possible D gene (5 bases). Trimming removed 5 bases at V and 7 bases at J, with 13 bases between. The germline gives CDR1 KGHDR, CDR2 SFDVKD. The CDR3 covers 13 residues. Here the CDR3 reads CATSARQGGTQYF. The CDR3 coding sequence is TGTGCCACCAGTGCCCGGCAGGGTGGGACCCAGTACTTC.

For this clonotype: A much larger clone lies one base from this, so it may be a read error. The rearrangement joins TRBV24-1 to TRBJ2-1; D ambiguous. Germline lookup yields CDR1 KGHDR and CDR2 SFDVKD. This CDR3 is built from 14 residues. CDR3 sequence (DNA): TGTGCCGCCAGTGATTTGGGGTCGGACAATGAGCAGTTCTTC. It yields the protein CAASDLGSDNEQFF.

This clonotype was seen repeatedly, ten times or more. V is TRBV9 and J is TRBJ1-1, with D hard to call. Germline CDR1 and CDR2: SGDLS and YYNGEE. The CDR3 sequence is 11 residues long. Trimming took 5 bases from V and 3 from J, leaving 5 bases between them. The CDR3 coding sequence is TGTGCCAGCAGTCTAGACACTGAAGCTTTCTTT. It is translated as CASSLDTEAFF.

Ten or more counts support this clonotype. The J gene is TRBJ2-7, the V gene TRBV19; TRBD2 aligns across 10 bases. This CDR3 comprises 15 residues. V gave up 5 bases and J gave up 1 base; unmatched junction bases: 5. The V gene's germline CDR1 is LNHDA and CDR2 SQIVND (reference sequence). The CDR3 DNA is TGTGCCAGTAGTTCCCTAGCGGGAGTGTCCTACGAGCAGTACTTC. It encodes CASSSLAGVSYEQYF.

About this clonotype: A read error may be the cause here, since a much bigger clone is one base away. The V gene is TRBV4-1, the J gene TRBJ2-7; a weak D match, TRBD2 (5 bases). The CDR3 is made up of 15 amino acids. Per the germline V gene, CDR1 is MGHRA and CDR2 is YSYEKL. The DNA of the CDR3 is TGCGCCAGCAGCCCCGGTCTAGCCGGTTCCTTCGAGCAGTACTTC. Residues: CASSPGLAGSFEQYF.

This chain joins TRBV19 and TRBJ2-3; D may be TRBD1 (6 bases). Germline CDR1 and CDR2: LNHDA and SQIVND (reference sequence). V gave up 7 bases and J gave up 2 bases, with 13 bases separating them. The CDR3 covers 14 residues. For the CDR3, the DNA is TGTGCCAGTAAGCTACAGGGCCTCACAGATACGCAGTATTTT. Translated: CASKLQGLTDTQYF.

In DNA, the CDR3 is TGTGCCAGCAGCTCGGGGACAGGGGGCAATGAGCAGTTCTTC. Encoded protein: CASSSGTGGNEQFF. The rearrangement joins TRBV11-2 to TRBJ2-1; 11 nucleotides align to TRBD1. V gave up 4 bases and J gave up 6 bases; unmatched junction bases: 2. Germline lookup yields CDR1 SGHAT and CDR2 FQNNGV. The CDR3 is 14 residues long.